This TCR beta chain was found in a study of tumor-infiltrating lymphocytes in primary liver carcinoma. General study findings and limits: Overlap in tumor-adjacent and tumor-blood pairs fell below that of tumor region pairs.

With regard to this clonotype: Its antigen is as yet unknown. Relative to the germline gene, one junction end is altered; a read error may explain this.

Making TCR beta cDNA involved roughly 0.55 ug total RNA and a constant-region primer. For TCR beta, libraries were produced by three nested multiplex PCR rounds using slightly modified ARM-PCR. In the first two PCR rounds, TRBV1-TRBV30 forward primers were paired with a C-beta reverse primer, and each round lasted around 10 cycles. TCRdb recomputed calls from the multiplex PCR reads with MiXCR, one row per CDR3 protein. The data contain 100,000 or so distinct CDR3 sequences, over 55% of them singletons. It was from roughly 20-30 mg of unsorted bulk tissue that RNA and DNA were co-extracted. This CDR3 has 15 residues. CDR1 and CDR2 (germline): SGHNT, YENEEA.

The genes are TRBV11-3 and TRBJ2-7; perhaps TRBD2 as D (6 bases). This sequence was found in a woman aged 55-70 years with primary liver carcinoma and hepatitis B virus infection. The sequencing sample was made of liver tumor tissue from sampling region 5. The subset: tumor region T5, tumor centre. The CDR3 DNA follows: TGTGCCAGCAGCCCCGGGACTGGGAGCAACTACGAGCAGCACTTC. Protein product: CASSPGTGSNYEQHF.